Listed below are T cell receptor beta chains from one sample, sequenced in a study of CD8+CD57+ T cells in acquired aplastic anemia. TCRdb itself ran the reads through MiXCR, one entry per CDR3 protein. Among hundreds of thousands of distinct CDR3 sequences listed, approximately 82% were seen once. Sequenced sample: sorted CD4+, CD8+, or CD8+CD57+ T cells (not recorded which) from PBMCs. The receptors were gathered from a human donor with aplastic anemia. CDR3s include the opening cysteine and the closing phenylalanine or tryptophan. The D gene is left open where the match is weak. A row's size may be missing; if present it is once, few, many or a size class.

d_gene: NA
v_gene: TRBV2
abundance: many
j_gene: TRBJ2-3
CDR3nt: TGTGCCAGCAGTGATGGGGGGATCCATGCGCAGTATTTC
CDR3aa: CASSDGGIHAQYF

d_gene: NA
v_gene: TRBV19
abundance: once
j_gene: TRBJ2-4
CDR3nt: TGTGCCAGTAGTATAGCTAGAGGAGCTGGGAACATTCAGTACTTC
CDR3aa: CASSIARGAGNIQYF

d_gene: TRBD1
v_gene: TRBV14
abundance: NA
j_gene: TRBJ2-1
CDR3nt: TGTGCCAGCAGCCAAGAAACCAGGGGGAGCGATGAGCAGTTCTTC
CDR3aa: CASSQETRGSDEQFF

d_gene: NA
v_gene: TRBV19
abundance: NA
j_gene: TRBJ2-7
CDR3nt: TGTGCCAGTAGGGGCCGGGGCTCCTACGAGCAGTACTTC
CDR3aa: CASRGRGSYEQYF

d_gene: NA
v_gene: TRBV9
abundance: NA
j_gene: TRBJ1-2
CDR3nt: TGTGCCAGCAGCTGGGGTGTCGGGTCAAACTACGGCTACACCTTC
CDR3aa: CASSWGVGSNYGYTF

d_gene: NA
v_gene: TRBV7-8
abundance: NA
j_gene: TRBJ2-3
CDR3nt: TGTGCCAGCAGCAACGGTGGCGCAGATTCGCAAGATACTCAGTATTTT
CDR3aa: CASSNGGADSQDTQYF

d_gene: TRBD1
v_gene: TRBV7-2
abundance: NA
j_gene: TRBJ1-3
CDR3nt: TGTGCCACCAACAGAGACAGGGCCTCTAACTACGGCAAATATTTT
CDR3aa: CATNRDRASNYGKYF

d_gene: TRBD1
v_gene: TRBV2
abundance: NA
j_gene: TRBJ1-2
CDR3nt: TGTGCCAGCGGGGAAGGGGGCACAGGTGCGTACTACTTC
CDR3aa: CASGEGGTGAYYF

d_gene: NA
v_gene: TRBV11-3
abundance: NA
j_gene: TRBJ1-5
CDR3nt: TGTGCCAGCAGCTTAGATCTGACAGAGCAGCATTTT
CDR3aa: CASSLDLTEQHF

d_gene: NA
v_gene: TRBV7-8
abundance: NA
j_gene: TRBJ2-3
CDR3nt: TGTGCCAGCAGCTTGGCGGGCTCCGGGGATACGCTTTATTTT
CDR3aa: CASSLAGSGDTLYF

d_gene: NA
v_gene: TRBV7-8
abundance: NA
j_gene: TRBJ2-7
CDR3nt: TGTGCCAGCAGTATGGGACTCTTTCTCTACGAGCAGTACTTC
CDR3aa: CASSMGLFLYEQYF

d_gene: TRBD2
v_gene: TRBV7-3
abundance: NA
j_gene: TRBJ2-3
CDR3nt: TGTGCCAGCAGCGTAGCGGGAACCCACGAGACGCAGTATTTT
CDR3aa: CASSVAGTHETQYF

d_gene: TRBD1
v_gene: TRBV4-3
abundance: NA
j_gene: TRBJ1-6
CDR3nt: TGCGCCAGCCGCCCGAAACCCGGGACAGGGATTCTTAATTCACCCCTCCACTTT
CDR3aa: CASRPKPGTGILNSPLHF

d_gene: NA
v_gene: TRBV6-2/TRBV6-3
abundance: NA
j_gene: TRBJ1-2
CDR3nt: TGTGACAGCAGTTACGTGACGCATGGCCACACCTTC
CDR3aa: CDSSYVTHGHTF

d_gene: NA
v_gene: TRBV5-6
abundance: NA
j_gene: TRBJ1-1
CDR3nt: TGTGCCAGCAGCTTGGGGCGGTCAGGGTTCAGGACTGAAGCTTTCTTT
CDR3aa: CASSLGRSGFRTEAFF

d_gene: NA
v_gene: TRBV15
abundance: NA
j_gene: TRBJ2-7
CDR3nt: TGTGCCACCAGCAGAGCCCCGACAGGACGCTACGAGCAGTACTTC
CDR3aa: CATSRAPTGRYEQYF

d_gene: NA
v_gene: TRBV7-4
abundance: NA
j_gene: TRBJ1-5
CDR3nt: TGTGCCAGCAGCGTAGGGGCCGCTCGAGATCAGCCCCAGCATTTT
CDR3aa: CASSVGAARDQPQHF

d_gene: TRBD1
v_gene: TRBV19
abundance: few
j_gene: TRBJ1-4
CDR3nt: TGTGCCAGTAGTATTGGACAGGTTAATGAAAAACTGTTTTTT
CDR3aa: CASSIGQVNEKLFF

d_gene: NA
v_gene: TRBV11-2
abundance: NA
j_gene: TRBJ2-3
CDR3nt: TGTGCCAGCGCCGGAACTAACTTCCGAGCGTCAGATACGCAGTATTTT
CDR3aa: CASAGTNFRASDTQYF

d_gene: TRBD2
v_gene: TRBV7-8
abundance: NA
j_gene: TRBJ2-7
CDR3nt: TGTGCCACCTGGGAGGGGCTAGCTCGCGAGCAGTACTTC
CDR3aa: CATWEGLAREQYF

d_gene: TRBD1
v_gene: TRBV19
abundance: NA
j_gene: TRBJ1-2
CDR3nt: TGTGCCAGTAGTAAGACAGGGTTGAGGGTCGGCTACACCTTC
CDR3aa: CASSKTGLRVGYTF

d_gene: NA
v_gene: TRBV7-9
abundance: NA
j_gene: TRBJ2-7
CDR3nt: TGTGCCACCAGCGGCCGGGGCCTAGCCTGGGCGCAGTACTTC
CDR3aa: CATSGRGLAWAQYF

d_gene: NA
v_gene: TRBV6-5
abundance: many
j_gene: TRBJ2-7
CDR3nt: TGTGCCAGCAGGCTGACAGGTTCCTACGAGCAGTACTTC
CDR3aa: CASRLTGSYEQYF

d_gene: NA
v_gene: TRBV11-3
abundance: NA
j_gene: TRBJ2-3
CDR3nt: TGTGCCAGCAGGTGGGGTGGAGGGGATACGCAGTATTTT
CDR3aa: CASRWGGGDTQYF

d_gene: NA
v_gene: TRBV15
abundance: once
j_gene: TRBJ1-5
CDR3nt: TGTGCCAGCAGCAGAGCGTGTGGCAAACAGCCCCAGCACTTC
CDR3aa: CASSRACGKQPQHF

d_gene: NA
v_gene: TRBV20-1
abundance: NA
j_gene: TRBJ1-6
CDR3nt: TGCAGTGCCAGGAGTGGGGAACGCAAGACCCTCCACTTT
CDR3aa: CSARSGERKTLHF

d_gene: NA
v_gene: TRBV7-9
abundance: NA
j_gene: TRBJ2-5
CDR3nt: TGTGCCAGCACCCTAGCCCACGGCACCTCTGAGACCCAGTACTTC
CDR3aa: CASTLAHGTSETQYF

d_gene: TRBD1
v_gene: TRBV7-6
abundance: NA
j_gene: TRBJ1-1
CDR3nt: TGTGCCAGCACCCGAAGGGGGCTGTCCACTGGAGCTTTCTTT
CDR3aa: CASTRRGLSTGAFF

d_gene: NA
v_gene: TRBV5-6
abundance: few
j_gene: TRBJ2-7
CDR3nt: TGTGCCAGCAGCTTGGAGGTTGGGACCTACGAGCAGTACTTC
CDR3aa: CASSLEVGTYEQYF